This T cell receptor beta chain was retrieved from a study of molecular identifiers for immune sequencing clone quantification. V dropped 0 bases and J dropped 3; count of bases not matched to a gene: 7. The CDR3 contains 17 residues. CDR1 is DFQATT and CDR2 is SNEGSKA in the germline V gene (reference sequence). Of note for this clonotype: One base away lies a much larger clone, so this may be a sequencing read error.

TCRdb passed the PCR reads through MiXCR, listing each CDR3 protein once. This sample has about 54,000 distinct CDR3 sequences; 20% to 25% occur once, and the top ten carry under 2%. This clonotype was sampled from a human donor in good health. Some libraries in this study had Jurkat cell RNA spiked in. The chain couples TRBV20-1 to TRBJ2-3; 12 bases are a match to TRBD2. The sequencing input was naive CD8+ T cells from blood, with Jurkat cell RNA spiked in. Documented subset: FACS-sorted CD8+CD4-CCR7+CD45RA+ naive T cells. The CDR3 DNA is TGCAGTGCTAGAGACGTAACTAGCGGGAGGCCTACAGATACGCAGTATTTT. This sequence encodes CSARDVTSGRPTDTQYF.